Listed below are T cell receptor beta chains from one sample, sequenced in a study of low-dose radiotherapy and immunotherapy resistance in tumors. In TCRdb, the reads were re-called with MiXCR into one record per CDR3 protein. The repertoire includes under 90,000 distinct CDR3 sequences, roughly a sixth of them detected once, and 2.5% to 3.5% sits in the top ten. Sequenced material: PBMCs, taken before treatment. The receptors come from a male donor with prostate cancer. CDR3s include the opening cysteine and the closing phenylalanine or tryptophan. D genes are given only for firm matches. For some rows the clone size is stated as once, few or many, or as a class when expanded; others skip it.

j_gene	d_gene	abundance	v_gene	CDR3aa	CDR3nt
TRBJ2-3	.	.	TRBV5-1	CASSQGTTERSADTQYF	TGCGCCAGCAGCCAGGGGACAACAGAACGCTCCGCAGATACGCAGTATTTT
TRBJ1-4	.	many	TRBV7-9	CASSRGTHEKLFF	TGTGCCAGCAGCCGGGGGACACATGAAAAACTGTTTTTT
TRBJ2-1	.	many	TRBV20-1	CRIRGLSYNEQFF	TGCAGGATTAGGGGACTCTCCTACAATGAGCAGTTCTTC
TRBJ2-1	TRBD2	many	TRBV5-1	CASRAGGAEEQFF	TGCGCCAGCAGAGCGGGGGGTGCAGAAGAGCAGTTCTTC
TRBJ2-3	TRBD1	many	TRBV5-6	CASSLGQGATDTQYF	TGTGCCAGCAGCCTCGGACAGGGGGCGACAGATACGCAGTATTTT
TRBJ2-7	TRBD1	many	TRBV30	CAWTRDRGRKGEQYF	TGTGCCTGGACCCGGGACAGGGGGCGAAAAGGCGAGCAGTACTTC
TRBJ2-3	TRBD2	many	TRBV6-5	CASSELSGGAPDTQYF	TGTGCCAGCAGTGAACTTAGCGGGGGGGCCCCAGATACGCAGTATTTT
TRBJ1-2	.	many	TRBV20-1	CSVPQANYGYTF	TGCAGTGTACCACAAGCTAACTATGGCTACACCTTC
TRBJ2-1	.	many	TRBV5-4	CASSLAAAYEQFF	TGTGCCAGCAGCTTGGCCGCGGCTTATGAGCAGTTCTTC
TRBJ2-7	.	many	TRBV9	CASSVGGPLDYEQYF	TGTGCCAGCAGTGTTGGAGGCCCTTTGGACTACGAGCAGTACTTC
TRBJ1-2	.	many	TRBV3-1	CASSRLGQEYTYGYTF	TGTGCCAGCAGCCGACTCGGACAAGAATATACCTATGGCTACACCTTC
TRBJ1-2	.	many	TRBV7-9	CASSGANYGYTF	TGTGCCAGCAGCGGGGCTAACTATGGCTACACCTTC
TRBJ2-5	TRBD2	many	TRBV4-1	CASSRGGYQETQYF	TGCGCCAGCAGCCGCGGGGGGTACCAAGAGACCCAGTACTTC
TRBJ2-7	.	many	TRBV7-6	CASSAAGNSYEQYF	TGTGCCAGCTCCGCGGCCGGGAACTCCTACGAGCAGTACTTC
TRBJ2-3	TRBD1	.	TRBV11-2	CASSPLRDRATDTQYF	TGTGCCAGCAGTCCCCTCCGGGACAGGGCCACAGATACGCAGTATTTT
TRBJ2-6	.	few	TRBV5-1	CASMRGSGANVLTF	TGCGCCAGCATGAGGGGATCTGGGGCCAACGTCCTGACTTTC
TRBJ2-3	.	many	TRBV4-1	CASSQQTGVAVDTQYF	TGCGCCAGCAGCCAACAGACCGGGGTTGCCGTAGATACGCAGTATTTT
TRBJ1-1	.	.	TRBV18	CASSLSLSEAFF	TGTGCCAGCTCACTCTCCCTGTCTGAAGCTTTCTTT
TRBJ2-1	TRBD1	many	TRBV29-1	CSVENRGRGRNEQFF	TGCAGCGTTGAGAACAGGGGGCGGGGGAGAAATGAGCAGTTCTTC
TRBJ1-5	.	many	TRBV7-2	CASSLVISEIQGSQHF	TGTGCCAGCAGCTTAGTCATTTCTGAGATTCAGGGGTCCCAGCATTTT
TRBJ1-1	.	many	TRBV5-1	CASSLEFLGDNEAFF	TGCGCCAGCAGCTTGGAGTTTTTGGGGGATAATGAAGCTTTCTTT
TRBJ2-7	.	many	TRBV12-3/TRBV12-4	CASTSNSYEQYF	TGTGCCAGCACCAGTAACTCCTACGAGCAGTACTTC
TRBJ2-7	.	many	TRBV14	CASSQEGHWYEQYF	TGTGCCAGCAGCCAAGAAGGACATTGGTACGAGCAGTACTTC
TRBJ2-2	TRBD1	many	TRBV4-2	CASRTQGVGSTGELFF	TGTGCCAGCAGAACACAGGGGGTCGGGTCCACCGGGGAGCTGTTTTTT
TRBJ1-2	.	.	TRBV6-2/TRBV6-3	CASRGGNYGYTF	TGTGCCAGCAGAGGGGGAAACTATGGCTACACCTTC
TRBJ2-1	TRBD2	many	TRBV20-1	CSARLAGGPVAGEQFF	TGCAGTGCTAGATTAGCGGGGGGCCCCGTCGCCGGCGAGCAGTTCTTC
TRBJ2-1	.	many	TRBV9	CASSVGGGQGNEQFF	TGTGCCAGCAGCGTAGGCGGGGGCCAGGGGAATGAGCAGTTCTTC
TRBJ1-6	.	.	TRBV5-1	CASSLESRSPLHF	TGCGCCAGCAGCTTGGAGAGTCGTTCACCCCTCCACTTT
TRBJ2-1	TRBD2	many	TRBV19	CASSAGTSGGATEQFF	TGTGCCAGTAGTGCCGGGACTAGCGGGGGGGCCACTGAGCAGTTCTTC
TRBJ2-3	TRBD2	.	TRBV2	CASSDDGGGTDTQYF	TGTGCCAGCAGTGACGACGGGGGGGGCACAGATACGCAGTATTTT
TRBJ2-2	TRBD2	many	TRBV4-2	CASHSGGATGELFF	TGTGCCAGCCATAGCGGGGGGGCCACCGGGGAGCTGTTTTTT
TRBJ2-1	.	many	TRBV6-1	CASSERSGWAVDNEQFF	TGTGCCAGCAGTGAAAGGTCAGGTTGGGCAGTCGATAATGAGCAGTTCTTC
TRBJ2-5	TRBD2	many	TRBV4-2	CASSQARLAGEETQYF	TGTGCCAGCAGCCAAGCGCGGCTAGCGGGGGAAGAGACCCAGTACTTC
TRBJ2-1	TRBD1	many	TRBV6-5	CASSRGQSSYNEQFF	TGTGCCAGCAGCCGGGGACAGAGCTCCTACAATGAGCAGTTCTTC
TRBJ2-7	TRBD2	many	TRBV7-9	CASSLAMAGGIHEQYF	TGTGCCAGCAGCTTAGCGATGGCGGGGGGGATCCACGAGCAGTACTTC
TRBJ2-5	.	many	TRBV6-2/TRBV6-3	CASSGTDETQYF	TGTGCCAGCAGTGGGACTGATGAGACCCAGTACTTC
TRBJ1-2	.	few	TRBV29-1	CSVEDRRNYGYTF	TGCAGCGTTGAAGATAGGAGGAACTATGGCTACACCTTC
TRBJ2-3	.	many	TRBV12-3/TRBV12-4	CASRDVSDTQYF	TGTGCCAGCAGGGACGTTTCAGATACGCAGTATTTT
TRBJ2-2	TRBD2	medium-sized	TRBV6-2/TRBV6-3	CASSELAGNTGELFF	TGTGCCAGCAGTGAACTAGCGGGGAACACCGGGGAGCTGTTTTTT
TRBJ1-1	.	many	TRBV2	CASSSVGPGTEAFF	TGTGCCAGCAGTTCAGTCGGCCCGGGCACTGAAGCTTTCTTT
TRBJ2-2	TRBD2	many	TRBV12-3/TRBV12-4	CASSFSGGWNTGELFF	TGTGCCAGCAGTTTTAGCGGGGGGTGGAACACCGGGGAGCTGTTTTTT
TRBJ2-3	.	many	TRBV10-3	CAISAPTLSPTQYF	TGTGCCATCAGTGCCCCGACTTTATCTCCTACGCAGTATTTT
TRBJ1-1	.	.	TRBV5-3	CARIRWPKNTEAFF	TGTGCCAGGATACGGTGGCCAAAGAACACTGAAGCTTTCTTT
TRBJ1-6	.	many	TRBV20-1	CSASSGRSYNSPLHF	TGCAGTGCTTCCTCCGGGAGGTCCTATAATTCACCCCTCCACTTT
TRBJ2-7	.	many	TRBV19	CASGGQPQYEQYF	TGTGCCAGTGGAGGACAGCCACAGTACGAGCAGTACTTC
TRBJ2-1	TRBD2	few	TRBV9	CASSVARTSNEQFF	TGTGCCAGCAGCGTAGCACGGACTAGTAATGAGCAGTTCTTC
TRBJ2-7	.	many	TRBV7-6	CASSPTWEGNEQYF	TGTGCCAGCAGCCCAACGTGGGAAGGGAACGAGCAGTACTTC
TRBJ2-1	TRBD2	few	TRBV19	CASSPQRLAASSYNEQFF	TGTGCCAGTAGTCCACAGAGACTAGCGGCTAGCTCCTACAATGAGCAGTTCTTC